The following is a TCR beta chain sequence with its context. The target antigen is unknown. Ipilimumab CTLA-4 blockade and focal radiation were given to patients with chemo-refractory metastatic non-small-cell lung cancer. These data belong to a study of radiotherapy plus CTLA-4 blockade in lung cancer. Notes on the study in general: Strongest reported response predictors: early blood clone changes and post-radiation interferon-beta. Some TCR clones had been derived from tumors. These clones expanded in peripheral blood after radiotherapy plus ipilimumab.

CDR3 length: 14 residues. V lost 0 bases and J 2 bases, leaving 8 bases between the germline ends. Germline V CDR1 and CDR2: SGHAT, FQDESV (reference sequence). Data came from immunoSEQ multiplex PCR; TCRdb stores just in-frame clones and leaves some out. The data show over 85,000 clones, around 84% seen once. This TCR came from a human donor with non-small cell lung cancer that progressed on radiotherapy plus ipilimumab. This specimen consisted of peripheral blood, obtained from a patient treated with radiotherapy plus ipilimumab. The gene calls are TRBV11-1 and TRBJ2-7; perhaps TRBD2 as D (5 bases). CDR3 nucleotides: TGTGCCAGCAGCTTAGCGGGAGACGCCTACGAGCAGTACTTC. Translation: CASSLAGDAYEQYF.